Below, one T cell receptor (beta chain) is given with its context. This sample is drawn from a study of blood T cells in healthy people across ages. A second PCR, run for roughly 7 to 12 cycles, used a sample-barcoded 5' primer plus a J-beta primer mix. TCRdb independently ran MiXCR on the 5' RACE reads; one entry per CDR3 protein. Here the sample spans roughly 1,500,000 distinct CDR3 sequences, 42% being singletons. Every sample had a minimum of 6.5 million PBMCs isolated. CDR1 DFQATT and CDR2 SNEGSKA come from the germline V gene (reference sequence). The CDR3 length is 14 residues. This TCR came from a woman aged 18 to 35 in good health. The genes are TRBV20-1 and TRBJ2-5; 11 bases are a match to TRBD2. The J call is uncertain, as TRBJ2-7 better fits the DNA end. Sample: blood. CDR3 sequence reads: CSAKALAGVVEQYF. The CDR3 region has the DNA TGCAGTGCTAAGGCACTAGCGGGGGTTGTCGAGCAGTACTTC.